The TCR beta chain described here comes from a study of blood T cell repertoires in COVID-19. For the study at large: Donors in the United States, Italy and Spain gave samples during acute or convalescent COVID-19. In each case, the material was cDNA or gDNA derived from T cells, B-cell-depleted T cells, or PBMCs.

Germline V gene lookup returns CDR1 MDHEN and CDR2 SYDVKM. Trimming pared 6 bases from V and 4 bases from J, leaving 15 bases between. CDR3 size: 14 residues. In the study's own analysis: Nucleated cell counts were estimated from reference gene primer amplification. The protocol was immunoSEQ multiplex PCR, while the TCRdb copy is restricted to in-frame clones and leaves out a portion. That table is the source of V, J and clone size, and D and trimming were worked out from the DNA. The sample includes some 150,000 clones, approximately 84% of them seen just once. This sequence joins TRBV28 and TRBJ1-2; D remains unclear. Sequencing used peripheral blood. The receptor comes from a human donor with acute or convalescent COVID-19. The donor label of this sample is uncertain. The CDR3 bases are TGTGCCAGCAGAACGACGGAGGGCCCCTATGGCTACACCTTC. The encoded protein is CASRTTEGPYGYTF.